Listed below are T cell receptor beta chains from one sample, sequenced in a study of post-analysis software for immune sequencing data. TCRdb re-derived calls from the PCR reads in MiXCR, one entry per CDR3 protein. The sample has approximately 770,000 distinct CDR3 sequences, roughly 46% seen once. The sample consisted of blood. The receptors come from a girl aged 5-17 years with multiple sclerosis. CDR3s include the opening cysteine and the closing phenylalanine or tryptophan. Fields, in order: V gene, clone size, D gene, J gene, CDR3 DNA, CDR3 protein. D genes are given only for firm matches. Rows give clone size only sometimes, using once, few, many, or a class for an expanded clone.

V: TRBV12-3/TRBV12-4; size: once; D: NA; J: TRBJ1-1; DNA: TGTGCCAGCAGTTGGCCTAGGGACGGAGGGAACACTGAAGCTTTCTTT; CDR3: CASSWPRDGGNTEAFF
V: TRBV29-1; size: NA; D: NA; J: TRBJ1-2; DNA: TGCAGCGTTGTAGGTAGTAATGGCTACACCTTC; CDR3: CSVVGSNGYTF
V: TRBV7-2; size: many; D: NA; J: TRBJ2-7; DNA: TGTGCCAGCAGCTACCGGGACGGGACCTACGAGCAGTACTTC; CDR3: CASSYRDGTYEQYF
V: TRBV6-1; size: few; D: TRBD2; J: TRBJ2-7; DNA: TGTGCCAGCAGTAGAGCGGGAGGCGCCTCCTACGAGCAGTACTTC; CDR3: CASSRAGGASYEQYF
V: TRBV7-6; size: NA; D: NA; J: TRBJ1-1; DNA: TGTGCCAGCAGCTTAGAGGCCTCCGGGGTCGGTGAAGCTTTCTTT; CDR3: CASSLEASGVGEAFF
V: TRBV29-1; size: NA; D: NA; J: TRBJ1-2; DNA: TGCAGCGTTGAATCAGGTGGAAACTATGGCTACACCTTC; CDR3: CSVESGGNYGYTF
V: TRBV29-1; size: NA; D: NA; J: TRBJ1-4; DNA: TGCAGCGCCAAAGGCGGGGACTATGAAAAACTGTTTTTT; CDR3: CSAKGGDYEKLFF
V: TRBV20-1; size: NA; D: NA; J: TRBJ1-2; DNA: TGCAGTGCTAACCCCACAGGACGGAGGGATAGCTACACCTTC; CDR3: CSANPTGRRDSYTF
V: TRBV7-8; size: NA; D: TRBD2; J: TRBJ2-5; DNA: TGTGCCAGCAGCTTAGGACTAGCGGCCCCTCAAGAGACCCAGTACTTC; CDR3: CASSLGLAAPQETQYF
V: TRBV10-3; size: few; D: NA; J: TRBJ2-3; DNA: TGTGCCATCAGGGACAACTCCACAGATACGCAGTATTTT; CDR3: CAIRDNSTDTQYF
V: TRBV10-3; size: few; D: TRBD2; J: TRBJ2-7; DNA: TGTGCCATCAGTGGAGGACTAGCGGGAGAATACGAGCAGTACTTC; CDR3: CAISGGLAGEYEQYF
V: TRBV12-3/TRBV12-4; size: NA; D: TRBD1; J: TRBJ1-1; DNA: TGTGCCAGCAGTTTACGGACAGGGGGGCCCCCTGAAGCTTTCTTT; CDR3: CASSLRTGGPPEAFF
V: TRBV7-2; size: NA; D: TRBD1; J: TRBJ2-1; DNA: TGTGCCAGCAGCCCGACAGGGTTTAATGAGCAGTTCTTC; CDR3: CASSPTGFNEQFF
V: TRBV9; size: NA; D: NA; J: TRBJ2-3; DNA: TGTGCCAGCAGCGTAGAACAAGTTAGCACAGATACGCAGTATTTT; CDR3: CASSVEQVSTDTQYF
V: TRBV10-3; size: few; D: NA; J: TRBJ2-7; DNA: TGTGCCATCAGTGTGGGGGTCGGTTGGGCCTACGAGCAGTACTTC; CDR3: CAISVGVGWAYEQYF
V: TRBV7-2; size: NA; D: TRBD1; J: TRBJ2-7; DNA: TGTGCTAGCAGCTTTTGGACAGGGTCCGAGCAGTACTTC; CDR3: CASSFWTGSEQYF
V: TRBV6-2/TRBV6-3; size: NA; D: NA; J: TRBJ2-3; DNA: TGTGCCAGCAGTTCCTTCGGTAGCACAGATACGCAGTATTTT; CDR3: CASSSFGSTDTQYF
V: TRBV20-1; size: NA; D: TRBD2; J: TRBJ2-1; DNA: TGCAGTGCTAGACTAGCGGGAGCCCCTAATGAGCAGTTCTTC; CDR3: CSARLAGAPNEQFF
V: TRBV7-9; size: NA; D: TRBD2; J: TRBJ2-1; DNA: TGTGCCAGCAGCTTAGGGGGTATAGCGGGAGCATTCTACAATGAGCAGTTCTTC; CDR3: CASSLGGIAGAFYNEQFF
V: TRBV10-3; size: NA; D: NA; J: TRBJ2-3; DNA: TGTGCCACACACAGTGCGTTAATGGCCGATACGCAGTATTTT; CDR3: CATHSALMADTQYF
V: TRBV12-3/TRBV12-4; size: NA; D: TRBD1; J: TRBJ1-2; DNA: TGTGCCAGCAGTCTCCACGGACAGGGCGGATACGGCTACACCTTC; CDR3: CASSLHGQGGYGYTF
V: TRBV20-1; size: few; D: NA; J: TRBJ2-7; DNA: TGCAGTGCCCCGAGACGACCCCAAAGCGAGCAGTACTTC; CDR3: CSAPRRPQSEQYF
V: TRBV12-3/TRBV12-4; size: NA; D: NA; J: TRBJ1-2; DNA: TGTGCCAGCAGACAGACCGAGAAGGCCTATGGCTACACCTTC; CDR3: CASRQTEKAYGYTF
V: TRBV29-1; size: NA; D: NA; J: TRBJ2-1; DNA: TGCAGCGTTGATGTTTTGAATGAGCAGTTCTTC; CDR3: CSVDVLNEQFF
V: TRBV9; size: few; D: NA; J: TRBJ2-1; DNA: TGTGCCAGCAGCGTTAGCCACAATGAGCAGTTCTTC; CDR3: CASSVSHNEQFF
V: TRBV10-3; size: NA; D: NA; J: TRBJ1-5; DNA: TGTGCCATCAGTGCTTGGGGGGGTGGGGACAATCAGCCCCAGCATTTT; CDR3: CAISAWGGGDNQPQHF
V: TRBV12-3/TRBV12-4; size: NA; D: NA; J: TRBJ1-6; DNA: TGTGCCAGCCGGACGGGTAGCTCCTATAATTCACCCCTCCACTTT; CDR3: CASRTGSSYNSPLHF
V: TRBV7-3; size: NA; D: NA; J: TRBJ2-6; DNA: TGTGCCAGCAGCTTAGGAGGGGGGCAGATCTCTGGGGCCAACGTCCTGACTTTC; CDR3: CASSLGGGQISGANVLTF
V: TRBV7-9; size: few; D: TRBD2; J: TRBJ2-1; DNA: TGTGCCAGCATCCCAAAGGAGCGGGAGGGTTGGAATGAGCAGTTCTTC; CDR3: CASIPKEREGWNEQFF
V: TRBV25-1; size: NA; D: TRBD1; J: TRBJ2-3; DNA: TGTGCCAGCAGCCCTTCCGGGACAGAGAACACAGATACGCAGTATTTT; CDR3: CASSPSGTENTDTQYF
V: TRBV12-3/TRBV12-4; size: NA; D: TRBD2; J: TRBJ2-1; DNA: TGTGCCAGCAGTCCGGGACTAGCGGACCGGTTCTTC; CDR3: CASSPGLADRFF
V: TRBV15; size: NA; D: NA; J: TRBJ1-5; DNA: TGTGCCACCAGCCTCGGACCTCGGACCCTCGCCCTGCCCCAGCATTTT; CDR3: CATSLGPRTLALPQHF
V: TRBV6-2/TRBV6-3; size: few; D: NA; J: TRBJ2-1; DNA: TGTGCCAGCAGGGCCCTTAGCCTTGAGCAGTTCTTC; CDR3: CASRALSLEQFF
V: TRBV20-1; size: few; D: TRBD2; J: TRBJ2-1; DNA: TGCAGTGCAACCATTGGACTAGCGGGAGCAAGAGTCGATGAGCAGTTCTTC; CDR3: CSATIGLAGARVDEQFF
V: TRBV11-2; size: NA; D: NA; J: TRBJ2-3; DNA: TGTGCCAGCAGCCACACCGGAGGTTCAGATACGCAGTATTTT; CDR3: CASSHTGGSDTQYF
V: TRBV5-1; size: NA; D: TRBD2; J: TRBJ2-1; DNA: TGCGCCAGCAGCTTGGAACTAGCGGGACTGAGCTCCTACAATGAGCAGTTCTTC; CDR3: CASSLELAGLSSYNEQFF
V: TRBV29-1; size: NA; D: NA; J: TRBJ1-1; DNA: TGCAGCGTGGCCCGCTATCGGGGGAGGAACACTGAAGCATTCTTT; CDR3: CSVARYRGRNTEAFF
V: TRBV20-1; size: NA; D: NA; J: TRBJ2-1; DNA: TGCAGTGCTAGGGTTGGACTCTTCTCCTACAATGAGCAGTTCTTC; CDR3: CSARVGLFSYNEQFF
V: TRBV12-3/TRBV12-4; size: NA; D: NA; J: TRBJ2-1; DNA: TGTGCCAGCAGTTTTACTGAGCGGGACAACCACAATGAGCAGTTCTTC; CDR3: CASSFTERDNHNEQFF
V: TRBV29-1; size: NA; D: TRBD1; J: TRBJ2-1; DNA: TGCAGCGTTGAAGGGGGGGACAGGGTCAATGAGCAGTTCTTC; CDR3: CSVEGGDRVNEQFF
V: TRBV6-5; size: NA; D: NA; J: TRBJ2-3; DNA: TGTGCCAGCAGTTACGGGCGCTACGGCACAGGTACGCAGTATTTT; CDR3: CASSYGRYGTGTQYF
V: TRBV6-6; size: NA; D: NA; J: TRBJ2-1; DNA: TGTGCCAGCAGCCCCGGCCCTCCCCTCTACAATGAGCAGTTCTTC; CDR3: CASSPGPPLYNEQFF
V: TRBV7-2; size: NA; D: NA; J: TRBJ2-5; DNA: TGTGCCAGCAGCCCCCTGAGCCTGGTGTGGAACCCGAAAGAGACCCAGTACTTC; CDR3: CASSPLSLVWNPKETQYF
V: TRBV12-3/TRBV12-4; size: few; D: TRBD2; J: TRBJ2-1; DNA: TGTGCCAGCAGTTGGTCTAGCGGGAGGGGGTCCTACAATGAGCAGTTCTTC; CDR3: CASSWSSGRGSYNEQFF
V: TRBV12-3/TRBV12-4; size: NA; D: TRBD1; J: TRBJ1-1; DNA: TGTGCCAGCAGTGATGGGACAGGGGCGAACACTGAAGCTTTCTTT; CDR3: CASSDGTGANTEAFF
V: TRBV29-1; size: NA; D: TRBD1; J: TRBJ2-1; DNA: TGCAGCGCCCCAGGGGGCGCGAGTTACAATGAGCAGTTCTTC; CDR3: CSAPGGASYNEQFF
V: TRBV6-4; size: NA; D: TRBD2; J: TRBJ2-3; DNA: TGTGCCAGCAGTCTCAGTAGCGGGAGTGCAGATACGCAGTATTTT; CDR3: CASSLSSGSADTQYF
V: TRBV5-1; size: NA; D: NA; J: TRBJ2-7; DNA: TGCGCCAGCAGCATCTCGGGCCATGAACTCTCCTACGAGCAGTACTTC; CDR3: CASSISGHELSYEQYF
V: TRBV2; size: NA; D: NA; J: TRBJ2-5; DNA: TGTGCCAGCAGTGAGGGGGTTCCCCAAGAGACCCAGTACTTC; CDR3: CASSEGVPQETQYF
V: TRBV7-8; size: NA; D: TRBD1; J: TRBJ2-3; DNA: TGTGCCAGCAGCTTGCCACAGGGGAGCACAGATACGCAGTATTTT; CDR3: CASSLPQGSTDTQYF
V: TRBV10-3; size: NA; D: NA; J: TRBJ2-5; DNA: TGTGCCATCAGCAGTACGGAGACCCAGTACTTC; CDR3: CAISSTETQYF
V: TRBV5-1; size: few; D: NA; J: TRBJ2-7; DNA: TGCGCCAGCAGCGACAAGGCCTCCTACGAGCAGTACTTC; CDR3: CASSDKASYEQYF
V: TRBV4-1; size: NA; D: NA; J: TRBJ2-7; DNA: TGCGCCAGCAGCCAAGAAAACAGGGAAACCGAGCAGTACTTC; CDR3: CASSQENRETEQYF
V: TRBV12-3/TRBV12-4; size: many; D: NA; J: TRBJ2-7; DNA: TGTGCCAGCAGTTTACTCCGATACGAGCAGTACTTC; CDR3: CASSLLRYEQYF
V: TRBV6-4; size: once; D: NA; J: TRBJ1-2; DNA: TGTGCCAGCAGTGACTTCGTGGGGCTCGGTGGCTACACCTTC; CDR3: CASSDFVGLGGYTF
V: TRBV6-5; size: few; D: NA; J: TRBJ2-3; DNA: TGTGCCAGCAGTGCGGGCCTCTATACGCAGTATTTT; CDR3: CASSAGLYTQYF
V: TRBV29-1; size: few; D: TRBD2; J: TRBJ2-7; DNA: TGCAGCGTGGTCAGCGGGAGGGGCGAGCAGTACTTC; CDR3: CSVVSGRGEQYF
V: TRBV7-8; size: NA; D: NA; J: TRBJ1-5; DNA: TGTGCCAGCAGCCTAGAGGAGACAGGAGGTCAGCCCCAGCATTTT; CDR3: CASSLEETGGQPQHF
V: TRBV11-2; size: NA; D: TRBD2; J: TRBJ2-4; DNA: TGTGCCAGCAGCCCCGCGGGACTAGCCCCATCTGAGCAGTACTTC; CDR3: CASSPAGLAPSEQYF
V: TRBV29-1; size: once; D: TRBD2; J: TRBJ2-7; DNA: TGCAGCGTTGTCGGACTAGCGGGAGTAAACGAGCAGTACTTC; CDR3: CSVVGLAGVNEQYF